The entry below describes one T cell receptor (beta chain). CDR3 size: 11 residues. Trimming took off 8 bases at V and 2 bases at J, with 7 bases between the two ends. The germline gives CDR1 MNHEY, CDR2 SVGAGI. Here immunoSEQ multiplex PCR was the method, and the copy in TCRdb shows in-frame clones only, minus some. The repertoire includes a few hundred thousand clones, less than 75% of them detected once, and approximately 15% sits in the top ten. These data originate in a study of cytotoxic CD8 clonotypes in ibrutinib-treated CLL. Sample: PBMCs, taken after 24 months of ibrutinib treatment. The chain is built from TRBV6-5 and TRBJ2-7; unclear D gene. The sequence derives from a human donor with chronic lymphocytic leukemia. As DNA, the CDR3 is TGTGCCAGCCGGATGGCCTACGAGCAGTACTTC. Protein sequence: CASRMAYEQYF.